Listed below are T cell receptor beta chains from one sample, sequenced in a study of OX40 agonist ivuxolimab in advanced cancers. Generated by immunoSEQ multiplex PCR, the TCRdb table keeps only in-frame clones and is missing some. The sample records about 110,000 clones, less than 95% being singletons. Sequenced material: CD4+ or CD8+ T cells sorted from blood, taken in a trial of the OX40 agonist ivuxolimab. These receptors originate from an adult with an advanced solid tumor such as melanoma, head and neck, liver or kidney cancer. The CDR3 runs from the conserved cysteine through the conserved F or W. D genes are given only for firm matches. Where a row states a size, it is once, few, many or the class of an expanded clone; other rows omit it.

v_gene	abundance	j_gene	d_gene	CDR3nt	CDR3aa
TRBV6-4	once	TRBJ2-5	.	TGTGCCAGCAGTGACCCCTCCGGGTTCGAGTACTTC	CASSDPSGFEYF
TRBV30	.	TRBJ1-5	.	TGTGCCTGGAATGGGGGGGCGGGGCAGCCCCAGCATTTT	CAWNGGAGQPQHF
TRBV7-9	.	TRBJ1-1	.	TGTGCCAGCAGCCTTAGGGCGGACACTGAAGCTTTCTTT	CASSLRADTEAFF
TRBV2	.	TRBJ2-7	TRBD1	TGTGCCAGCAGTGGGGACAGGGGGCCCTACGAGCAGTACTTC	CASSGDRGPYEQYF
TRBV6-5	.	TRBJ1-4	TRBD1	TGTGCCAGCAGCCCGGGACAGTTTAATGAAAAACTGTTTTTT	CASSPGQFNEKLFF
TRBV10-3	.	TRBJ2-3	TRBD1	TGTGCCATCAGAGACCCTGACAGGGGGCCGTGGATAAAGTATTTT	CAIRDPDRGPWIKYF
TRBV7-9	once	TRBJ2-7	.	TGTGCCAGCAGCCCCGTGGCGGGACGGGACGAGCAGTACTTC	CASSPVAGRDEQYF
TRBV21-1	.	TRBJ1-4	.	TGTGCCAGCAGCGATAAAGGGGGGACGGGACCACAGGCCGGGAATGAAAAACTGTTTTTT	CASSDKGGTGPQAGNEKLFF
TRBV30	.	TRBJ1-4	TRBD1	TGTGCCTGGAGTTTCAGGGGGCGTCTTGAAAAACTGTTTTTT	CAWSFRGRLEKLFF
TRBV25-1	.	TRBJ2-3	.	TGTGCCAGCAGTGAATACCGAGACACAGATACGCAGTATTTT	CASSEYRDTDTQYF
TRBV21-1	.	TRBJ1-1	.	TGTGCCAGCAGCTGGACAGGGGTAGAAGCTTTCTTT	CASSWTGVEAFF
TRBV6-6	.	TRBJ2-1	TRBD1	TGTGCCAGCCTTAGGGACAGGGGGCTTGGTAATGAGCAGTTCTTC	CASLRDRGLGNEQFF
TRBV5-4	.	TRBJ2-7	.	TGTGCCAGCAGCGTAGACTCCTACGAGCAGTACTTC	CASSVDSYEQYF
TRBV2	.	TRBJ2-7	TRBD1	TGTGCCAGCAGTGAAACCGGGGCAGGGGGTATCTACGAGCAGTACTTC	CASSETGAGGIYEQYF
TRBV7-9	.	TRBJ2-5	.	TGTGCCAGCAGCCCTACGGGGGCCCAGTACTTC	CASSPTGAQYF
TRBV30	.	TRBJ1-5	.	TGTGCCTGGAGTCCGCGAGGGGGGACCAATCAGCCCCAGCATTTT	CAWSPRGGTNQPQHF
TRBV5-8	.	TRBJ1-1	.	TGTGCCAGCAGCTTGGGAACAAGGGGAACTGAAGCTTTCTTT	CASSLGTRGTEAFF
TRBV29-1	.	TRBJ2-3	.	TGCAGCGTTGAAGAGGCAGGGGATGTGGATACGCAGTATTTT	CSVEEAGDVDTQYF
TRBV6-1	.	TRBJ2-7	.	TGTGCCAGCAGTGAAGCAAGGACGTGGAGCTCCTACGAGCAGTACTTC	CASSEARTWSSYEQYF
TRBV6-5	once	TRBJ2-3	.	TGTGCCAGCAGTTACCTGTCTAGCTCAGATACGCAGTATTTT	CASSYLSSSDTQYF
TRBV5-4	.	TRBJ2-2	TRBD1	TGTGCCAGCAGCTCCGGACAGGGGGCGCGGACCGGGGAGCTGTTTTTT	CASSSGQGARTGELFF
TRBV11-2	.	TRBJ2-3	.	TGTGCCAGCAGCAAAATGGGGGCAGTAGGCACAGATACGCAGTATTTT	CASSKMGAVGTDTQYF
TRBV6-1	.	TRBJ1-4	.	TGTGCCGCTGGGACGTACACTAATGAAAAACTGTTTTTT	CAAGTYTNEKLFF
TRBV6-6	once	TRBJ2-2	.	TGTGCCAGTCGGGATGGGAACACCGGGGAGCTGTTTTTT	CASRDGNTGELFF
TRBV6-5	.	TRBJ1-6	.	TGTGCCAGCAGTGGACCCATAAGAGCCAATTCACCCCTCCACTTT	CASSGPIRANSPLHF
TRBV5-1	.	TRBJ1-3	TRBD1	TGCGCCAGCAGCCAGGGACAGGGAAACACCATATATTTT	CASSQGQGNTIYF
TRBV6-6	.	TRBJ2-1	.	TGTGCTTCTGGGCTAGCGCTCAATGAGCAGTTCTTC	CASGLALNEQFF
TRBV9	.	TRBJ2-3	.	TGTGCCAGCAGCTCCAGCTTGGGGCGACTCACAGATACGCAGTATTTT	CASSSSLGRLTDTQYF